This TCR beta chain was recorded in a study of blood T cell repertoires in COVID-19. The repertoire was sequenced with immunoSEQ multiplex PCR; TCRdb's copy has only in-frame clones and lacks some. This sample has 140,000 or so clones, with around nine tenths found just once. Per germline, CDR1 MDHEN and CDR2 SYDVKM. The CDR3 has 16 amino acids. J gave up 2 bases and V 6 bases, and 5 bases lay outside the gene matches. V gene TRBV28 combines with J gene TRBJ2-3; 13 nucleotides agree with TRBD2. Sequencing was performed on peripheral blood. This receptor was obtained from a woman in her forties or fifties with acute or convalescent COVID-19. CDR3 DNA: TGTGCCAGCAGCCGCGGGACTAGCGGGACCACAGATACGCAGTATTTT. This sequence encodes CASSRGTSGTTDTQYF.